This entry features one T cell receptor (beta chain) sequence. Its antigen is not identified. This entry belongs to a study of beta chain features in type 1 diabetes. J was trimmed by 11 bases and V by 2 bases; bases with no gene match: 10. CDR1 is GTSNPN and CDR2 is SVGIG in the germline V gene (reference sequence). This CDR3 spans 13 amino acids. Sampling consisted of one heparinised blood draw per donor, averaging approximately 120 mL. Cell sorting via CD45RO/CCR7/CD25/CD127/CD95/CD27 was performed to obtain CD4+ naive, central memory, regulatory and stem cell-like memory cells. General study findings and limits: TCRB CDR3 length was moderately but significantly reduced in all four CD4+ subsets of Type 1 diabetes patients. Using cDNA template may skew counts toward highly expressing activated cells.

The entirety of the isolated RNA underwent reverse transcription, so expressed TCRB transcripts were sequenced. Here immunoSEQ multiplex PCR was the method, and the copy in TCRdb shows in-frame clones only, minus some. The table has over 650,000 clones, over 12% seen once. V gene TRBV30 combines with J gene TRBJ2-5; 8 bases agree with TRBD1. Sequenced: naive CD4+ T cells from blood. This sequence originates from a man younger than 35 with type 1 diabetes. The CDR3 bases are TGTGCCTGGAGTCTCCGACAGGGGAGAGAGCAGTACTTC. It is translated as CAWSLRQGREQYF.